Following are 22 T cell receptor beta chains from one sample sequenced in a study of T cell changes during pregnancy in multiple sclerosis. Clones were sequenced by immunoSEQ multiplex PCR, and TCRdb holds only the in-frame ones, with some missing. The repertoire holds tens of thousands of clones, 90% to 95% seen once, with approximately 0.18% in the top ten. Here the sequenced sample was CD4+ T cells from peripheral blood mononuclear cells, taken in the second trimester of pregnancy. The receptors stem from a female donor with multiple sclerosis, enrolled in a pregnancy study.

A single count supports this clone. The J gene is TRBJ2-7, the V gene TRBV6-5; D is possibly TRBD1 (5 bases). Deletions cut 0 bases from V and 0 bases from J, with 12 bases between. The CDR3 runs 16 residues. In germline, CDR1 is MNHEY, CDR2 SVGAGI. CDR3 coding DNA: TGTGCCAGCAGTTACTCGCCCAGGGCCAGCTCCTACGAGCAGTACTTC. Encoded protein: CASSYSPRASSYEQYF.

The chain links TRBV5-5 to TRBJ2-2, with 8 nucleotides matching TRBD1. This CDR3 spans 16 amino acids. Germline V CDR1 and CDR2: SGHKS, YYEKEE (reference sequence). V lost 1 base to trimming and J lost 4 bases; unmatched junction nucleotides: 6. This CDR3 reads CASSLMTGALTGELFF. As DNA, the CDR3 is TGTGCCAGCAGCTTGATGACAGGGGCTCTCACCGGGGAGCTGTTTTTT.

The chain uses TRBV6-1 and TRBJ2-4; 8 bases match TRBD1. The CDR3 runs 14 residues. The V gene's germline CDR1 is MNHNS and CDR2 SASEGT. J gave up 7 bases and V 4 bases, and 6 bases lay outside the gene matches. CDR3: CASSGTGSRNIQYF. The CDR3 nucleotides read TGTGCCAGCAGTGGGACAGGGAGTAGGAACATTCAGTACTTC.

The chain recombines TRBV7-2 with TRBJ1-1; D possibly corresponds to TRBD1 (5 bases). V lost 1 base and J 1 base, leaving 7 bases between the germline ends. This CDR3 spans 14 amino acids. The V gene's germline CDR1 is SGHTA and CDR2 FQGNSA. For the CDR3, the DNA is TGTGCCAGCAGCTTAGGCCAGGGGAACACTGAAGCTTTCTTT. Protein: CASSLGQGNTEAFF. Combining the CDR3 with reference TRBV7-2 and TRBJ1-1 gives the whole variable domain GAGVSQSPSNKVTEKGKDVELRCDPISGHTALYWYRQSLGQGLEFLIYFQGNSAPDKSGLPSDRFSAERTGGSVSTLTIQRTQQEDSAVYLCASSLGQGNTEAFFGQGTRLTVV.

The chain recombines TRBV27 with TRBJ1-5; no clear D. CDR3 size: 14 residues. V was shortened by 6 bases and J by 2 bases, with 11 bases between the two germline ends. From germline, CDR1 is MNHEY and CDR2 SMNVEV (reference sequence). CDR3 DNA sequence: TGTGCCAGCAGCCCGTCGAGGGGCAATCAGCCCCAGCATTTT. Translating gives CASSPSRGNQPQHF.

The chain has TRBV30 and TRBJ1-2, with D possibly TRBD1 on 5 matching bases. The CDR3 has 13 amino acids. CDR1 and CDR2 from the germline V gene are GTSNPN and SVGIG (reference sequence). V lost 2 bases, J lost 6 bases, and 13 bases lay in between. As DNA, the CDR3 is TGTGCCTGGAGTCCCGGCAGGGATAATGGCTACACCTTC. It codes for CAWSPGRDNGYTF.

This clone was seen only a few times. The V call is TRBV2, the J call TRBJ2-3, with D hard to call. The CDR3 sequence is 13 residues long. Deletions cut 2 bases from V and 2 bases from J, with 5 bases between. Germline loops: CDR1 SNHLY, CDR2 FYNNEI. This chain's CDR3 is CASSEPYTDTQYF. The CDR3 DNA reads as TGTGCCAGCAGTGAACCGTACACAGATACGCAGTATTTT.

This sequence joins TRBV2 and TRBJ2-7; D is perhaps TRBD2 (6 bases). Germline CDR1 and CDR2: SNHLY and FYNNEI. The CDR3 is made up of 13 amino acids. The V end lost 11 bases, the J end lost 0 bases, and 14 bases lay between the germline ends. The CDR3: CAGGERDSYEQYF. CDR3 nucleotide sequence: TGTGCCGGCGGGGAGAGGGACTCCTACGAGCAGTACTTC.

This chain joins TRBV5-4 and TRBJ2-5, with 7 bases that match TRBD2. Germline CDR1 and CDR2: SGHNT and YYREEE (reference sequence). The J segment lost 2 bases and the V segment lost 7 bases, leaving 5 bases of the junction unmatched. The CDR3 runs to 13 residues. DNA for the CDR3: TGTGCCAGCGGAGCGGGGCCTCAAGAGACCCAGTACTTC. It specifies CASGAGPQETQYF.

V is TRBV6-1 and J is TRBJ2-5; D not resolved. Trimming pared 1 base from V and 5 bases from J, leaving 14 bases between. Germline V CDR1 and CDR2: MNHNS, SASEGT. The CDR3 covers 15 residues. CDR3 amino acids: CASSEDWRLPETQYF. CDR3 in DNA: TGTGCCAGCAGTGAAGACTGGCGGTTGCCGGAGACCCAGTACTTC.

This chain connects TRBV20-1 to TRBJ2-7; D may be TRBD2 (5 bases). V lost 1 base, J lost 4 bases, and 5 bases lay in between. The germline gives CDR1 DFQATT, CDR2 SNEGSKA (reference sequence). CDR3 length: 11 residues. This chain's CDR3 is CSARGGYEQYF. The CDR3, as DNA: TGCAGTGCTAGAGGAGGGTACGAGCAGTACTTC.

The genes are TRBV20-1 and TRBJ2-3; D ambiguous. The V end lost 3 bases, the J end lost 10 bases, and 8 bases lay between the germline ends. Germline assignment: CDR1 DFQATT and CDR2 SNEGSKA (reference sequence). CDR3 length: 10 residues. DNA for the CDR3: TGCAGTGCTAGCCGAGAGGCGCAGTATTTT. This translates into CSASREAQYF.

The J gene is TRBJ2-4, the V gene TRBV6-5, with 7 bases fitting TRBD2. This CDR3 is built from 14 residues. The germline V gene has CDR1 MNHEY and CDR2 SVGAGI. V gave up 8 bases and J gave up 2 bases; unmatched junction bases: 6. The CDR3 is CASWGGLSKNIQYF. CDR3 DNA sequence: TGTGCCAGCTGGGGGGGACTATCCAAAAACATTCAGTACTTC.

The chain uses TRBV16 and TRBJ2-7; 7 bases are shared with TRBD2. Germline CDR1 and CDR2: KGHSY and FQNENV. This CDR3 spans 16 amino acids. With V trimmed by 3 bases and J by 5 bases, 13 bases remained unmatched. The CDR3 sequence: CASSHSVAGVVNEQYF. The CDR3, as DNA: TGTGCCAGCAGCCACTCGGTGGCGGGAGTCGTCAACGAGCAGTACTTC.

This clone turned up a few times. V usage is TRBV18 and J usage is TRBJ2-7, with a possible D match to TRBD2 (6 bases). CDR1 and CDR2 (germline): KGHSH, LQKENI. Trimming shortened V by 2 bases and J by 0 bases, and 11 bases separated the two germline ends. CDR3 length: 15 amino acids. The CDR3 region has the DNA TGTGCCAGCTCACCATTAGTCGGGAGCTCCTACGAGCAGTACTTC. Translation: CASSPLVGSSYEQYF.

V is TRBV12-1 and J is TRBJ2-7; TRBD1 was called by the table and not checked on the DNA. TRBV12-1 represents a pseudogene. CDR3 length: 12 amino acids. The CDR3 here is CASSFTGGWQYF. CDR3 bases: TGTGCCAGCAGCTTTACAGGGGGCTGGCAGTACTTC.

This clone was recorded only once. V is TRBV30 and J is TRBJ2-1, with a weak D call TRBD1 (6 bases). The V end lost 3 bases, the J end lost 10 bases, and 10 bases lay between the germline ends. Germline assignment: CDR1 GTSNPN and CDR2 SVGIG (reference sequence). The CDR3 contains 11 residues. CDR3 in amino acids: CAWRGAGEQFF. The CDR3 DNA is TGTGCCTGGAGGGGGGCAGGCGAGCAGTTCTTC.

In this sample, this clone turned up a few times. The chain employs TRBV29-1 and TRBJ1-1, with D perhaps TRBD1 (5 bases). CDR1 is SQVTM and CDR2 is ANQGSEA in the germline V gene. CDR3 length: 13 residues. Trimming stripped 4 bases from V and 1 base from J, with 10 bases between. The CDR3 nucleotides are TGCAGCGTTGGGAAAGGGGCGAACACTGAAGCTTTCTTT. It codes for CSVGKGANTEAFF.

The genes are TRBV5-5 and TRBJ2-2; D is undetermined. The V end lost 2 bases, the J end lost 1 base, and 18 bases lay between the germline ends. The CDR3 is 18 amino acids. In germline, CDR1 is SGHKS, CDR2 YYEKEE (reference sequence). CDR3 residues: CASSFELSQAQNTGELFF. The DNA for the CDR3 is TGTGCCAGCAGCTTCGAATTGTCGCAGGCCCAGAACACCGGGGAGCTGTTTTTT.

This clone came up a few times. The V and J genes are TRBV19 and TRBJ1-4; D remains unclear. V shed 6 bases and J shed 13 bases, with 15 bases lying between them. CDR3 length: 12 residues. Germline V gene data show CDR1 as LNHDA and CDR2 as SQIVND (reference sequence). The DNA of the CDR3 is TGTGCCAGTAGCCCTTCCACCGGAGGACTGTTTTTT. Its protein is CASSPSTGGLFF.

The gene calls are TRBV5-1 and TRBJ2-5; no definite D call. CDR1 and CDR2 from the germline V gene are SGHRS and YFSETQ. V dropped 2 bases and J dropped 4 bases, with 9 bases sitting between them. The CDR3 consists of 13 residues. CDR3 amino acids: CASSLKPRETQYF. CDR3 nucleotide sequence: TGCGCCAGCAGCTTAAAACCGAGAGAGACCCAGTACTTC.

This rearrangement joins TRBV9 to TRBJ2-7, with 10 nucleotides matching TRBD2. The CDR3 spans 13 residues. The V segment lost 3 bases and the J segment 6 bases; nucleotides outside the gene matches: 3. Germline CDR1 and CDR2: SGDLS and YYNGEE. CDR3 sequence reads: CASSAGLAREQYF. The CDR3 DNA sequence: TGTGCCAGCAGCGCGGGACTAGCGCGCGAGCAGTACTTC.